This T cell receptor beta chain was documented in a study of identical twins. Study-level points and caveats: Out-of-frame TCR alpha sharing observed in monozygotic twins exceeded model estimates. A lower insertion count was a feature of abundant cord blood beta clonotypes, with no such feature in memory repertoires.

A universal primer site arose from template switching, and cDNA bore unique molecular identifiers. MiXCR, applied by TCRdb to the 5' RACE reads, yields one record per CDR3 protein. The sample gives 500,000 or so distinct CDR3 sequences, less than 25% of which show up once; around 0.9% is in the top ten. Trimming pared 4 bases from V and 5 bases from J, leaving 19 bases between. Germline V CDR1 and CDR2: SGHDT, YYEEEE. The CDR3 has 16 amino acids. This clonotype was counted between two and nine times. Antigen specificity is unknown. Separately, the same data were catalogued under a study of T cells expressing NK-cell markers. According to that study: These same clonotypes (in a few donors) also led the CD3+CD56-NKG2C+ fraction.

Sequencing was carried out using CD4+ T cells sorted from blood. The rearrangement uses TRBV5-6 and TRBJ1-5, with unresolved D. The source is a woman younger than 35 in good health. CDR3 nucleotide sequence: TGTGCCAGCAGCGCAATACGACTGGGTTCCGATCAGCCCCAGCATTTT. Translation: CASSAIRLGSDQPQHF.